These 13 T cell receptor beta chains originate from one sample sequenced in a study of cytomegalovirus exposure and HLA in healthy donors. The PCR made use of 60 Vbeta and 13 Jbeta primers. Generated by immunoSEQ multiplex PCR, the TCRdb table keeps only in-frame clones and is missing some. The table records about 160,000 clones, around nine tenths of them present only once. The sample consisted of PBMCs. These receptors were obtained from a woman aged 18 to 35 in good health and CMV-seronegative.

The rearrangement uses TRBV4-1 and TRBJ2-1, with TRBD2 as a possible D gene (6 bases). Trimming took 3 bases from V and 7 from J, leaving 16 bases between them. The CDR3 totals 15 residues. Germline lookup yields CDR1 MGHRA and CDR2 YSYEKL. DNA of the CDR3: TGCGCCAGCAGCCAGAGATCGTCCCGGGGGAATGAGCAGTTCTTC. Its translation: CASSQRSSRGNEQFF.

This clone appeared a few times. This chain connects TRBV6-1 to TRBJ1-1; 8 bases fit TRBD1. The J segment lost 8 bases and the V segment lost 6 bases, leaving 5 bases of the junction unmatched. Germline values: CDR1 MNHNS, CDR2 SASEGT. CDR3 length: 12 amino acids. DNA for the CDR3: TGTGCCAGCAGGCCGAGGGACAGGGAAGCTTTCTTT. Its translation is CASRPRDREAFF.

The genes are TRBV4-1 and TRBJ1-2, with unresolved D. The CDR3 spans 16 residues. Deletions cut 4 bases from V and 4 bases from J, with 19 bases between. Germline assignment: CDR1 MGHRA and CDR2 YSYEKL. CDR3 nucleotide sequence: TGCGCCAGCAGCCTGAAGACTGGTCCAGCCATCTATGGCTACACCTTC. It is translated as CASSLKTGPAIYGYTF.

The V call is TRBV27, the J call TRBJ2-2; D perhaps matches TRBD1 (6 bases). Deletions cut 7 bases from V and 6 bases from J, with 15 bases between. The CDR3 contains 14 residues. CDR1 MNHEY and CDR2 SMNVEV come from the germline V gene (reference sequence). DNA of the CDR3: TGTGCCAGCACCCTATTGGGGGCCCCCGGGGAGCTGTTTTTT. Amino acids: CASTLLGAPGELFF.

The J gene is TRBJ1-1, the V gene TRBV5-4; tentative D call: TRBD1 (6 bases). Deletions cut 5 bases from V and 3 bases from J, with 11 bases between. Germline loops: CDR1 SGHNT, CDR2 YYREEE (reference sequence). This CDR3 is 13 amino acids long. The CDR3 nucleotides are TGTGCCAGCAGGGTTTGGGGGCACACTGAAGCTTTCTTT. Translating it yields CASRVWGHTEAFF.

The rearrangement uses TRBV7-2 and TRBJ1-5; D may be TRBD1 (6 bases). The germline gives CDR1 SGHTA, CDR2 FQGNSA. The CDR3 totals 15 residues. Trimming took 5 bases from V and 4 from J, leaving 15 bases between them. CDR3: CASSQRGGINQPQHF. The CDR3 nucleotides are TGTGCCAGCAGCCAAAGGGGGGGTATAAATCAGCCCCAGCATTTT.

This chain links TRBV25-1 with TRBJ2-5; no reliable D call. The V gene's germline CDR1 is MGHDK and CDR2 SYGVNS. CDR3 length equals 11 residues. V lost 7 bases and J 5 bases, leaving 8 bases between the germline ends. The CDR3, as DNA: TGTGCCAGCACCTACGGGGAGACCCAGTACTTC. Protein: CASTYGETQYF.

The CDR3 sequence: CASSLDRGSGELFF. The CDR3 nucleotides are TGCGCCAGCAGCTTGGACAGGGGTTCCGGGGAGCTGTTTTTT. V is TRBV5-1 and J is TRBJ2-2; TRBD1 aligns across 7 bases. The V gene's germline CDR1 is SGHRS and CDR2 YFSETQ. This CDR3 contains 14 residues. Trimming took 0 bases from V and 6 from J; bases not matched to a gene: 2.

The chain has TRBV11-3 and TRBJ2-1, with a weak D call TRBD2 (5 bases). With 1 base removed from V and 1 base from J, the gap between germline ends came to 11 bases. Germline loops: CDR1 SGHNT, CDR2 YENEEA. The CDR3 runs to 16 residues. The CDR3 DNA reads as TGTGCCAGCAGCTTAGGTGGCGGGTCGTCCTACAATGAGCAGTTCTTC. It encodes CASSLGGGSSYNEQFF.

The V and J genes are TRBV27 and TRBJ1-5; 9 bases map to TRBD1. Germline V lookup: CDR1 MNHEY, CDR2 SMNVEV (reference sequence). The CDR3 consists of 15 residues. The J segment lost 4 bases and the V segment lost 10 bases, leaving 11 bases of the junction unmatched. The CDR3 is CATSPGQGGNQPQHF. DNA for the CDR3: TGTGCCACCTCGCCGGGACAGGGTGGAAATCAGCCCCAGCATTTT.

The rearrangement links TRBV19 to TRBJ1-1, with D possibly matching TRBD1 (6 bases). Trimming took 6 bases from V and 4 from J, leaving 18 bases between them. Germline lookup yields CDR1 LNHDA and CDR2 SQIVND (reference sequence). The CDR3 is 15 residues long. CDR3: CASRKQGGLGTEAFF. As DNA, the CDR3 is TGTGCCAGTAGGAAACAGGGCGGTTTGGGCACTGAAGCTTTCTTT.

The chain joins TRBV9 to TRBJ2-1; 15 positions agree with TRBD2. The CDR3 runs to 16 residues. The germline CDR1 and CDR2 sequences are SGDLS and YYNGEE. The trim removed 3 bases at V and 6 bases at J, leaving 4 bases unmatched. The CDR3 is CASSEGLAGGGNEQFF. Here the CDR3 DNA reads TGTGCCAGCAGCGAAGGACTAGCGGGAGGGGGCAATGAGCAGTTCTTC.

The rearrangement joins TRBV2 to TRBJ1-4; possibly TRBD1 for D (6 bases). V lost 5 bases and J 11 bases, leaving 12 bases between the germline ends. CDR3 length: 12 amino acids. Germline CDR1 SNHLY, CDR2 FYNNEI. CDR3 protein: CASSPTGRKLFF. CDR3 DNA sequence: TGTGCCAGCAGTCCAACAGGGCGGAAACTGTTTTTT.